Listed below are T cell receptor beta chains from one sample, sequenced in a study of T cell responses to AZD1222 COVID-19 vaccine. The table came from immunoSEQ multiplex PCR; TCRdb's copy has only in-frame clones and leaves some out. The sample includes some 130,000 clones, 70% to 90% of them seen just once. The starting material was peripheral blood, obtained on day 0 of AZD1222 vaccination. The source of these receptors is an adult in good health. CDR3s include the opening cysteine and the closing phenylalanine or tryptophan. The D gene is left open where the match is weak. Some rows have no size entry. The others give once, few or many, or a class for an expanded clone.

size: -; D: -; V: TRBV13; J: TRBJ2-7; DNA: TGTGCCAGCAGTCAGGGGTTAACCTACGAGCAGTACTTC; CDR3: CASSQGLTYEQYF
size: -; D: TRBD1; V: TRBV2; J: TRBJ2-7; DNA: TGTGCCAGGGGACAGCAATACGAGCAGTACTTC; CDR3: CARGQQYEQYF
size: -; D: -; V: TRBV5-1; J: TRBJ2-5; DNA: TGCGCCAGCAGCGCCGATAGGACCCAGTACTTC; CDR3: CASSADRTQYF
size: once; D: -; V: TRBV14; J: TRBJ2-2; DNA: TGTGCCAGCAGCCAAGATCTGGGGGGCTGGACCGGGGAGCTGTTTTTT; CDR3: CASSQDLGGWTGELFF
size: once; D: -; V: TRBV9; J: TRBJ1-2; DNA: TGTGCCAGCAGCGTAGATAGGCCGGGGATGCGGAACTATGGCTACACCTTC; CDR3: CASSVDRPGMRNYGYTF
size: -; D: -; V: TRBV14; J: TRBJ1-3; DNA: TGTGCCAGCGGGTTGGGGTACTCTGGAAACACCATATATTTT; CDR3: CASGLGYSGNTIYF
size: -; D: -; V: TRBV19; J: TRBJ1-1; DNA: TGTGCCAGTAGTATCAGGAGGGAGGCGAACACTGAAGCTTTCTTT; CDR3: CASSIRREANTEAFF
size: -; D: TRBD1; V: TRBV15; J: TRBJ1-1; DNA: TGTGCCACCAGCAGGGATCGACAGGGAAGTTTCACTGAAGCTTTCTTT; CDR3: CATSRDRQGSFTEAFF
size: -; D: -; V: TRBV7-2; J: TRBJ1-6; DNA: TGTGCCAGCACCATCCAAGGAAATTCACCCCTCCACTTT; CDR3: CASTIQGNSPLHF
size: -; D: -; V: TRBV7-9; J: TRBJ1-1; DNA: TGTGCCAGCAGCTTAGTGGAGGACACTGAAGCTTTCTTT; CDR3: CASSLVEDTEAFF
size: -; D: -; V: TRBV5-6; J: TRBJ2-1; DNA: TGTGCCAGCAGCGCCGGAGGTGGAGGCTCCTACAATGAGCAGTTCTTC; CDR3: CASSAGGGGSYNEQFF
size: once; D: TRBD1; V: TRBV6-5; J: TRBJ1-3; DNA: TGTGCCAGCGGGACAGGGGGCGCGGGAAACACCATATATTTT; CDR3: CASGTGGAGNTIYF
size: -; D: -; V: TRBV27; J: TRBJ1-5; DNA: TGTGCCAGCAGAACCACGAGCAGCAATCAGCCCCAGCATTTT; CDR3: CASRTTSSNQPQHF
size: -; D: -; V: TRBV13; J: TRBJ1-6; DNA: TGTGCCAGCAGCCTAGGGGCGGGGCTTAATTCACCCCTCCACTTT; CDR3: CASSLGAGLNSPLHF
size: -; D: TRBD1; V: TRBV5-6; J: TRBJ1-2; DNA: TGTGCCAGCAGCTCCTACACAGGGGGCGCGGGATGGGACTATGGCTACACCTTC; CDR3: CASSSYTGGAGWDYGYTF
size: once; D: TRBD2; V: TRBV27; J: TRBJ2-1; DNA: TGTGCCAGCAGTACTAGCGGGGGCAATGAGCAGTTCTTC; CDR3: CASSTSGGNEQFF
size: -; D: TRBD1; V: TRBV7-2; J: TRBJ1-1; DNA: TGTGCCAGCAGCTTGGAGGGGGCCCTGAACACTGAAGCTTTCTTT; CDR3: CASSLEGALNTEAFF
size: -; D: -; V: TRBV5-4; J: TRBJ1-2; DNA: TGTGCCAGCAGCTTGGGGACGGGCTTCTATGGCTACACCTTC; CDR3: CASSLGTGFYGYTF
size: -; D: TRBD1; V: TRBV4-2; J: TRBJ2-7; DNA: TGTGCCAGCAGCCAGGGGGGGACAGGGGACTACGAGCAGTACTTC; CDR3: CASSQGGTGDYEQYF
size: -; D: -; V: TRBV7-2; J: TRBJ1-1; DNA: TGTGCCAGCAGCCCCCGTCGGAACACTGAAGCTTTCTTT; CDR3: CASSPRRNTEAFF
size: -; D: TRBD1; V: TRBV28; J: TRBJ1-2; DNA: TGTGCCAGCAGTCCTGGGACAGCTTCTAGCTACACCTTC; CDR3: CASSPGTASSYTF
size: -; D: -; V: TRBV6-4; J: TRBJ1-1; DNA: TGTGCCAGCAGTGAGCAACCGAACACTGAAGCTTTCTTT; CDR3: CASSEQPNTEAFF
size: -; D: -; V: TRBV5-1; J: TRBJ2-7; DNA: TGCGCCAGCAGTTTATCCCGACAGGGACTCGACGAGCAGTACTTC; CDR3: CASSLSRQGLDEQYF
size: -; D: -; V: TRBV14; J: TRBJ1-2; DNA: TGTGCCAGCAGCCCCTACGGGGCCCACCATGGCTACACCTTC; CDR3: CASSPYGAHHGYTF
size: many; D: -; V: TRBV20-1; J: TRBJ2-5; DNA: TGCAGTGCTAGCCTGCCAGGGACCCAGTACTTC; CDR3: CSASLPGTQYF
size: -; D: -; V: TRBV27; J: TRBJ1-2; DNA: TGTGCCAGCAGTTATGGTAGTCCCTCTGGGGTATATGGCTACACCTTC; CDR3: CASSYGSPSGVYGYTF
size: -; D: TRBD1; V: TRBV6-5; J: TRBJ2-3; DNA: TGTGCCAGCAGAGACAGGGGCACAGATACGCAGTATTTT; CDR3: CASRDRGTDTQYF
size: once; D: TRBD2; V: TRBV12-5; J: TRBJ2-7; DNA: TGTGCTAGTGGTAGAACAGGACGGGACTACTTCTACGAGCAGTACTTC; CDR3: CASGRTGRDYFYEQYF
size: -; D: -; V: TRBV5-5; J: TRBJ1-2; DNA: TGTGCCAGCAGCTCTCGACAGTTCTATGGCTACACCTTC; CDR3: CASSSRQFYGYTF
size: -; D: -; V: TRBV5-5; J: TRBJ1-2; DNA: TGTGCCAGCAGCTTGGATCCAAGCTATGGCTACACCTTC; CDR3: CASSLDPSYGYTF
size: -; D: -; V: TRBV12-5; J: TRBJ1-6; DNA: TGTGCTAGTGGTCCCCAAGGGGATTCACCCCTCCACTTT; CDR3: CASGPQGDSPLHF
size: -; D: -; V: TRBV6-2/TRBV6-3; J: TRBJ2-7; DNA: TGTGCCAGCAGTACCCGGACAGTTTGGCGCCCAGCGGACAGCTCCTACGAGCAGTACTTC; CDR3: CASSTRTVWRPADSSYEQYF
size: -; D: -; V: TRBV5-1; J: TRBJ2-7; DNA: TGCGCCAGCAGCTTTGCAGCGACCTACGAGCAGTACTTC; CDR3: CASSFAATYEQYF
size: once; D: -; V: TRBV10-3; J: TRBJ1-2; DNA: TGTGCCATCAGTGAGCACAGGATACCTAACTATGGCTACACCTTC; CDR3: CAISEHRIPNYGYTF
size: -; D: -; V: TRBV5-1; J: TRBJ2-7; DNA: TGCGCCAGCAGCCCCGCGCAGGGACCCTACGAGCAGTACTTC; CDR3: CASSPAQGPYEQYF
size: once; D: TRBD1; V: TRBV19; J: TRBJ1-1; DNA: TGTGCCAGTAGCCAAGGACAGGGCCGTAACACTGAAGCTTTCTTT; CDR3: CASSQGQGRNTEAFF
size: -; D: -; V: TRBV13; J: TRBJ1-1; DNA: TGTGCCAGCAGCTTATTGGGGGTGAACACTGAAGCTTTCTTT; CDR3: CASSLLGVNTEAFF
size: -; D: -; V: TRBV7-9; J: TRBJ1-3; DNA: TGTGCCAGCAGTTCCCTCGGTAACACCATATATTTT; CDR3: CASSSLGNTIYF
size: -; D: TRBD1; V: TRBV18; J: TRBJ2-7; DNA: TGTGCCAGCTCACCGGACAGGACAACCTACGAGCAGTACTTC; CDR3: CASSPDRTTYEQYF
size: -; D: TRBD1; V: TRBV19; J: TRBJ1-6; DNA: TGTGCCAGTAGTATAGACCTGACAGGGTTCACCAGACGTTCACCCCTCCACTTT; CDR3: CASSIDLTGFTRRSPLHF
size: -; D: -; V: TRBV5-1; J: TRBJ1-4; DNA: TGCGCCAGCAGCTTGGGGGGTGCAACTAATGAAAAACTGTTTTTT; CDR3: CASSLGGATNEKLFF
size: -; D: -; V: TRBV19; J: TRBJ2-2; DNA: TGTGCCAGTAGTATAGCTGGACTATCCGCCGGGGAGCTGTTTTTT; CDR3: CASSIAGLSAGELFF
size: -; D: -; V: TRBV10-2; J: TRBJ2-5; DNA: TGCGCCAGCAGTGAGCCACGGGACACCCGAGAAGAGACCCAGTACTTC; CDR3: CASSEPRDTREETQYF
size: -; D: TRBD1; V: TRBV3-1/TRBV3-2; J: TRBJ2-3; DNA: TGTGCCAGCAGCCGCTTGACAGGGGATACGCAGTATTTT; CDR3: CASSRLTGDTQYF
size: once; D: -; V: TRBV6-5; J: TRBJ2-2; DNA: TGTGCCAGCAGTTACCGGACAGACAACACCGGGGAGCTGTTTTTT; CDR3: CASSYRTDNTGELFF
size: -; D: -; V: TRBV20-1; J: TRBJ1-4; DNA: TGCAGTGCTAGTGAACGGGCTAATGAAAAACTGTTTTTT; CDR3: CSASERANEKLFF
size: -; D: -; V: TRBV24-1; J: TRBJ1-2; DNA: TGTGCCACCAGTGATTTTTCCTCCTTCATCAGGGTACCGGGTGGCTACACCTTC; CDR3: CATSDFSSFIRVPGGYTF
size: -; D: TRBD1; V: TRBV5-1; J: TRBJ2-1; DNA: TGCGCCAGCAGCCTTGACCCGGGGACAGTCTCCTACAATGAGCAGTTCTTC; CDR3: CASSLDPGTVSYNEQFF
size: -; D: -; V: TRBV12-3/TRBV12-4; J: TRBJ2-5; DNA: TGTGCCAGCAGCTGGGGGTTGTCCCAGTACTTC; CDR3: CASSWGLSQYF
size: -; D: TRBD2; V: TRBV30; J: TRBJ2-1; DNA: TGTGCCTGGATTCAGACTAGCGGGAGCAATGAGCAGTTCTTC; CDR3: CAWIQTSGSNEQFF
size: -; D: -; V: TRBV7-9; J: TRBJ2-3; DNA: TGTGCCAGCAGCTTAGCGTTGGCCACAGATACGCAGTATTTT; CDR3: CASSLALATDTQYF
size: -; D: TRBD1; V: TRBV3-1/TRBV3-2; J: TRBJ1-2; DNA: TGTGCCAGCAGCCAAGGGTCGTTGCTGGGGACAGGTCGTGGCTACACCTTC; CDR3: CASSQGSLLGTGRGYTF
size: -; D: -; V: TRBV6-4; J: TRBJ2-3; DNA: TGTGCCAGCAGTCAAGTAGGGGGTTCCACAGATACGCAGTATTTT; CDR3: CASSQVGGSTDTQYF
size: -; D: -; V: TRBV3-1/TRBV3-2; J: TRBJ1-1; DNA: TGTGCCAGCAGTCCCCCGGCAGCAAGAAGGTTCGTAGCTTTCTTT; CDR3: CASSPPAARRFVAFF
size: -; D: TRBD2; V: TRBV27; J: TRBJ2-1; DNA: TGTGCCAGCAGGACTAGCGGGAGCCTGAATGAGCAGTTCTTC; CDR3: CASRTSGSLNEQFF